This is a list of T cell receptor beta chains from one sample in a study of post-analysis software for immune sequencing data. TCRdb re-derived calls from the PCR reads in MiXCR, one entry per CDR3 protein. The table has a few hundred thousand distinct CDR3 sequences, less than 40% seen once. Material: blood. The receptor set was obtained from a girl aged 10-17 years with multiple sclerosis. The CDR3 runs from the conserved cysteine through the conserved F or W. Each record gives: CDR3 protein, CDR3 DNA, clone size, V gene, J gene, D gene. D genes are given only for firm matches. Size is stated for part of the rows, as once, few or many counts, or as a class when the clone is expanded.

cdr3_aa: CSALWGTGTDTQYF
cdr3_nt: TGCAGTGCATTATGGGGGACAGGTACAGATACGCAGTATTTT
clone_size: -
v_call: TRBV20-1
j_call: TRBJ2-3
d_call: TRBD1

cdr3_aa: CASSLVVTGGEAFF
cdr3_nt: TGTGCCAGCAGCTTAGTGGTTACAGGGGGTGAAGCTTTCTTT
clone_size: -
v_call: TRBV7-2
j_call: TRBJ1-1
d_call: TRBD1

cdr3_aa: CSVGGLAGRHSYEQYF
cdr3_nt: TGCAGCGTGGGGGGACTAGCGGGGCGACACTCCTACGAGCAGTACTTC
clone_size: -
v_call: TRBV29-1
j_call: TRBJ2-7
d_call: TRBD2

cdr3_aa: CSVTDGGNQPQHF
cdr3_nt: TGCAGCGTTACAGACGGTGGCAATCAGCCCCAGCATTTT
clone_size: few
v_call: TRBV29-1
j_call: TRBJ1-5
d_call: -

cdr3_aa: CSVGTGHTYEQYF
cdr3_nt: TGCAGCGTGGGGACAGGGCATACCTACGAGCAGTACTTC
clone_size: few
v_call: TRBV29-1
j_call: TRBJ2-7
d_call: TRBD1

cdr3_aa: CASSYGLGNYGYTF
cdr3_nt: TGTGCCAGCAGTTACGGTCTGGGTAACTATGGCTACACCTTC
clone_size: -
v_call: TRBV6-5
j_call: TRBJ1-2
d_call: -

cdr3_aa: CASSLGLGQGARDTQYF
cdr3_nt: TGCGCCAGCAGCTTGGGATTAGGACAGGGGGCGCGGGATACGCAGTATTTT
clone_size: few
v_call: TRBV5-1
j_call: TRBJ2-3
d_call: TRBD1

cdr3_aa: CASSEVTTEAFF
cdr3_nt: TGTGCCAGCAGTGAAGTAACGACTGAAGCTTTCTTT
clone_size: -
v_call: TRBV2
j_call: TRBJ1-1
d_call: -

cdr3_aa: CASSLLAQETQYF
cdr3_nt: TGTGCCAGCAGCTTACTGGCTCAAGAGACCCAGTACTTC
clone_size: few
v_call: TRBV7-3
j_call: TRBJ2-5
d_call: -

cdr3_aa: CTSSLSGGAREQYF
cdr3_nt: TGTACCAGCAGCTTAAGCGGGGGGGCCCGGGAGCAGTACTTC
clone_size: -
v_call: TRBV7-6
j_call: TRBJ2-5
d_call: TRBD2

cdr3_aa: CASILPGEETQYF
cdr3_nt: TGTGCCAGCATCCTTCCGGGGGAGGAGACCCAGTACTTC
clone_size: -
v_call: TRBV6-2/TRBV6-3
j_call: TRBJ2-5
d_call: -

cdr3_aa: CASSLSLEGHYGYTF
cdr3_nt: TGTGCCAGCAGTTTATCGCTGGAGGGGCACTATGGCTACACCTTC
clone_size: few
v_call: TRBV27
j_call: TRBJ1-2
d_call: -

cdr3_aa: CASSLPGRGYLSSPLHF
cdr3_nt: TGTGCCAGCAGCCTCCCCGGCAGGGGGTATCTCTCTTCACCCCTCCACTTT
clone_size: few
v_call: TRBV11-2
j_call: TRBJ1-6
d_call: TRBD1

cdr3_aa: CASSSLALDTQYF
cdr3_nt: TGTGCCAGCAGCTCCCTTGCGTTGGATACGCAGTATTTT
clone_size: -
v_call: TRBV7-9
j_call: TRBJ2-3
d_call: -

cdr3_aa: CASSQDLGGGTYNEQFF
cdr3_nt: TGTGCCAGCAGCCAAGATCTTGGGGGGGGCACCTACAATGAGCAGTTCTTC
clone_size: -
v_call: TRBV3-1
j_call: TRBJ2-1
d_call: -

cdr3_aa: CASSDGGRGDTQYF
cdr3_nt: TGTGCCAGCAGCGATGGGGGACGAGGAGATACGCAGTATTTT
clone_size: few
v_call: TRBV9
j_call: TRBJ2-3
d_call: -

cdr3_aa: CSASLTSTTYEQYF
cdr3_nt: TGCAGTGCTAGCCTTACTAGCACTACCTACGAGCAGTACTTC
clone_size: -
v_call: TRBV20-1
j_call: TRBJ2-7
d_call: -

cdr3_aa: CASSQDSEGYGYTF
cdr3_nt: TGTGCCAGCAGCCAAGATTCAGAGGGCTATGGCTACACCTTC
clone_size: -
v_call: TRBV3-1
j_call: TRBJ1-2
d_call: -

cdr3_aa: CSARDFRGSSYNSPLHF
cdr3_nt: TGCAGTGCTAGAGATTTCAGGGGCAGCTCCTATAATTCACCCCTCCACTTT
clone_size: -
v_call: TRBV20-1
j_call: TRBJ1-6
d_call: -

cdr3_aa: CASSLSFRGRLHQYF
cdr3_nt: TGTGCCAGCAGCTTATCTTTTCGTGGCAGGCTACATCAGTACTTC
clone_size: -
v_call: TRBV13
j_call: TRBJ2-7
d_call: -

cdr3_aa: CASSLGLAGNYEQYF
cdr3_nt: TGCGCCAGCAGCTTGGGACTAGCGGGAAATTACGAGCAGTACTTC
clone_size: few
v_call: TRBV5-1
j_call: TRBJ2-7
d_call: TRBD2

cdr3_aa: CASSLRGGRKETQYF
cdr3_nt: TGTGCCAGCAGTTTGAGAGGGGGTCGAAAAGAGACCCAGTACTTC
clone_size: -
v_call: TRBV12-3/TRBV12-4
j_call: TRBJ2-5
d_call: -

cdr3_aa: CASSQDRGFPDTEAFF
cdr3_nt: TGCGCCAGCAGCCAAGATCGCGGGTTCCCTGACACTGAAGCTTTCTTT
clone_size: few
v_call: TRBV4-1
j_call: TRBJ1-1
d_call: -

cdr3_aa: CAARGRSNQPQHF
cdr3_nt: TGTGCCGCCAGGGGTCGGAGCAATCAGCCCCAGCATTTT
clone_size: many
v_call: TRBV10-3
j_call: TRBJ1-5
d_call: -

cdr3_aa: CASSYAGGYSNTGELFF
cdr3_nt: TGTGCCAGCAGTTACGCAGGGGGCTACTCGAACACCGGGGAGCTGTTTTTT
clone_size: -
v_call: TRBV6-6
j_call: TRBJ2-2
d_call: TRBD1

cdr3_aa: CASSRSVASETQYF
cdr3_nt: TGTGCCAGCAGCCGCTCCGTAGCGTCAGAGACCCAGTACTTC
clone_size: -
v_call: TRBV6-2/TRBV6-3
j_call: TRBJ2-5
d_call: -

cdr3_aa: CSAHDSSTNEKLFF
cdr3_nt: TGCAGTGCTCACGACAGCTCAACTAATGAAAAACTGTTTTTT
clone_size: once
v_call: TRBV20-1
j_call: TRBJ1-4
d_call: -

cdr3_aa: CASARGSRSYEQYF
cdr3_nt: TGTGCCAGCGCCCGGGGATCTCGCTCCTACGAGCAGTACTTC
clone_size: -
v_call: TRBV27
j_call: TRBJ2-7
d_call: -

cdr3_aa: CASRSPRSGGLSCEQYF
cdr3_nt: TGTGCCAGCAGATCCCCTAGGTCGGGGGGGCTGAGTTGCGAGCAGTACTTC
clone_size: -
v_call: TRBV11-2
j_call: TRBJ2-7
d_call: TRBD2

cdr3_aa: CASSHSRGETQYF
cdr3_nt: TGCGCCAGCAGCCACAGCAGGGGGGAGACCCAGTACTTC
clone_size: few
v_call: TRBV4-3
j_call: TRBJ2-5
d_call: TRBD1

cdr3_aa: CASSYEEGTASYEQYF
cdr3_nt: TGTGCCAGCAGTTACGAGGAAGGGACAGCCTCCTACGAGCAGTACTTC
clone_size: -
v_call: TRBV6-6
j_call: TRBJ2-7
d_call: TRBD1

cdr3_aa: CASSVAVGTSGNEQFF
cdr3_nt: TGTGCCAGCAGCGTAGCTGTGGGGACTAGCGGGAATGAGCAGTTCTTC
clone_size: -
v_call: TRBV9
j_call: TRBJ2-1
d_call: TRBD2

cdr3_aa: CASTQTGEQFF
cdr3_nt: TGTGCCAGCACCCAGACAGGGGAGCAGTTCTTC
clone_size: -
v_call: TRBV16
j_call: TRBJ2-1
d_call: TRBD1

cdr3_aa: CSDRDRGNTEAFF
cdr3_nt: TGCAGCGACCGGGACAGGGGGAACACTGAAGCTTTCTTT
clone_size: -
v_call: TRBV29-1
j_call: TRBJ1-1
d_call: TRBD1

cdr3_aa: CASSPPGQGRNEQFF
cdr3_nt: TGTGCCAGCAGCCCGCCGGGACAGGGTAGGAATGAGCAGTTCTTC
clone_size: few
v_call: TRBV7-3
j_call: TRBJ2-1
d_call: TRBD1

cdr3_aa: CASSRGVAGASYEQYF
cdr3_nt: TGTGCCAGCAGTCGCGGAGTAGCGGGGGCCTCCTACGAGCAGTACTTC
clone_size: -
v_call: TRBV27
j_call: TRBJ2-7
d_call: TRBD2

cdr3_aa: CASRSGTSGYNEQFF
cdr3_nt: TGTGCCAGTCGCTCCGGGACTAGCGGCTACAATGAGCAGTTCTTC
clone_size: few
v_call: TRBV6-1
j_call: TRBJ2-1
d_call: TRBD2

cdr3_aa: CASSLSQGHYNEQFF
cdr3_nt: TGTGCCAGCAGCTTAAGCCAGGGGCACTACAATGAGCAGTTCTTC
clone_size: -
v_call: TRBV7-3
j_call: TRBJ2-1
d_call: -

cdr3_aa: CASSFLTTYEQYF
cdr3_nt: TGTGCCAGCAGTTTCCTTACCACCTACGAGCAGTACTTC
clone_size: few
v_call: TRBV27
j_call: TRBJ2-7
d_call: -

cdr3_aa: CSARLPGLPGEQYF
cdr3_nt: TGCAGTGCTAGACTACCGGGACTCCCGGGTGAGCAGTACTTC
clone_size: few
v_call: TRBV20-1
j_call: TRBJ2-7
d_call: -

cdr3_aa: CASSITDRVWNTEAFF
cdr3_nt: TGTGCCAGCAGTATTACGGACAGGGTATGGAACACTGAAGCTTTCTTT
clone_size: -
v_call: TRBV28
j_call: TRBJ1-1
d_call: TRBD1

cdr3_aa: CASSLAARRTDTQYF
cdr3_nt: TGTGCCAGCAGCTTAGCGGCCAGACGGACAGATACGCAGTATTTT
clone_size: -
v_call: TRBV7-9
j_call: TRBJ2-3
d_call: -

cdr3_aa: CSAIDRGRADTQYF
cdr3_nt: TGCAGTGCTATCGACAGGGGGCGAGCAGATACGCAGTATTTT
clone_size: few
v_call: TRBV20-1
j_call: TRBJ2-3
d_call: TRBD1

cdr3_aa: CASSEQGVTYNEQFF
cdr3_nt: TGTGCCAGCAGCGAACAGGGGGTGACCTACAATGAGCAGTTCTTC
clone_size: -
v_call: TRBV6-2/TRBV6-3
j_call: TRBJ2-1
d_call: TRBD1

cdr3_aa: CASSLSIAGGTSYEQYF
cdr3_nt: TGTGCCAGCAGTTTGTCGATAGCGGGGGGCACCTCCTACGAGCAGTACTTC
clone_size: few
v_call: TRBV27
j_call: TRBJ2-7
d_call: TRBD2

cdr3_aa: CASSRSSGVTQETQYF
cdr3_nt: TGTGCCAGCAGCCGTTCGTCGGGGGTAACACAAGAGACCCAGTACTTC
clone_size: -
v_call: TRBV3-1
j_call: TRBJ2-5
d_call: -

cdr3_aa: CASSRPGGTYGYTF
cdr3_nt: TGTGCCAGCAGCCGGCCAGGGGGTACCTATGGCTACACCTTC
clone_size: few
v_call: TRBV7-9
j_call: TRBJ1-2
d_call: TRBD1

cdr3_aa: CSALAGGSYEQFF
cdr3_nt: TGCAGTGCTCTGGCGGGGGGGTCCTATGAGCAGTTCTTC
clone_size: few
v_call: TRBV20-1
j_call: TRBJ2-1
d_call: TRBD2